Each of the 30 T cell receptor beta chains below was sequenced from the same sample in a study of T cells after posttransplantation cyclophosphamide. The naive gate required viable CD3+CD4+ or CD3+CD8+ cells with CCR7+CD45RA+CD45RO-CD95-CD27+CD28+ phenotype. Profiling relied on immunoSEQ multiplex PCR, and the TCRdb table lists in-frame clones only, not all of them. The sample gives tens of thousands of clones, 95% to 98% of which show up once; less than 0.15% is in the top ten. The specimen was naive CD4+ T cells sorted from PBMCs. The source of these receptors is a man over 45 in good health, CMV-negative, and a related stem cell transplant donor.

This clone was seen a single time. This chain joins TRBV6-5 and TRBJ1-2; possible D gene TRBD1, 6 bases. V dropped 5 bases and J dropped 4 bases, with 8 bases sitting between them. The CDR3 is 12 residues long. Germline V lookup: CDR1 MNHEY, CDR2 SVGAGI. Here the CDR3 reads CASSAQGYGYTF. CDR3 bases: TGTGCCAGCAGTGCACAGGGCTATGGCTACACCTTC.

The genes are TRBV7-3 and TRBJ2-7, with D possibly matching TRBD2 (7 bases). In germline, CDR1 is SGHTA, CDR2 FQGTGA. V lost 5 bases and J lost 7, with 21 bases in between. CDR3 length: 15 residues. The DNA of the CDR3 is TGTGCCAGCAGCCCACAGGGAGGGCCGACTCGTGAGCAGTACTTC. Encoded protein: CASSPQGGPTREQYF. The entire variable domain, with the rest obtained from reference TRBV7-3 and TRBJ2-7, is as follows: GAGVSQTPSNKVTEKGKYVELRCDPISGHTALYWYRQSLGQGPEFLIYFQGTGAADDSGLPNDRFFAVRPEGSVSTLKIQRTERGDSAVYLCASSPQGGPTREQYFGPGTRLTVT.

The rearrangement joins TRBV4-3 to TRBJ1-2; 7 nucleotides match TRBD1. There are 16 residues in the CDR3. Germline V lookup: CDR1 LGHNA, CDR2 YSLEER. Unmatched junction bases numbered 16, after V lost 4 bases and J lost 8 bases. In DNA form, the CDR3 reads TGCGCCAGCAGCCTAAACCCCGGGACAGCAAGGGGCGGCTACACCTTC. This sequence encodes CASSLNPGTARGGYTF.

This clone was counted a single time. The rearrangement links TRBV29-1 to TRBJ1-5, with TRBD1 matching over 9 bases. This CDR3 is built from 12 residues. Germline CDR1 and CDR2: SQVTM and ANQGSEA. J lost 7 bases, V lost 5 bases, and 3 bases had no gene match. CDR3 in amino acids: CSVRQGEQPQHF. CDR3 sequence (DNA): TGCAGCGTTAGACAGGGGGAACAGCCCCAGCATTTT. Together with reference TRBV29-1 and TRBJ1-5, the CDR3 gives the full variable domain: SAVISQKPSRDICQRGTSLTIQCQVDSQVTMMFWYRQQPGQSLTLIATANQGSEATYESGFVIDKFPISRPNLTFSTLTVSNMSPEDSSIYLCSVRQGEQPQHFGDGTRLSIL.

CDR3 in amino acids: CASTWTSGGIETQYF. In DNA form, the CDR3 reads TGTGCCAGCACTTGGACTAGCGGGGGGATAGAGACCCAGTACTTC. The chain combines TRBV6-5 with TRBJ2-5; 14 nucleotides agree with TRBD2. The CDR3 spans 15 residues. CDR1 is MNHEY and CDR2 is SVGAGI in the germline V gene. J was trimmed by 4 bases and V by 7 bases; bases with no gene match: 5.

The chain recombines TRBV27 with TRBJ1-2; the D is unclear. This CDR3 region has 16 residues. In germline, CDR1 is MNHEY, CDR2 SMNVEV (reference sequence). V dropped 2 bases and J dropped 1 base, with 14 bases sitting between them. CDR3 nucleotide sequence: TGTGCCAGCAGTTTAATCAACAGACCGGATAACTATGGCTACACCTTC. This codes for CASSLINRPDNYGYTF.

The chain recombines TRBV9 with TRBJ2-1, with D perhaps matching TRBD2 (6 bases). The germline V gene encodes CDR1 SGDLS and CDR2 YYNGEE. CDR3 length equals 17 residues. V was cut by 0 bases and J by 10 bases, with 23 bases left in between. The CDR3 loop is CASSVATDGGVPPEQFF. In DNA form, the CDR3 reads TGTGCCAGCAGCGTAGCTACGGATGGCGGGGTGCCGCCGGAGCAGTTCTTC. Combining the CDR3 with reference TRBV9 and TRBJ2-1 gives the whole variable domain DSGVTQTPKHLITATGQRVTLRCSPRSGDLSVYWYQQSLDQGLQFLIQYYNGEERAKGNILERFSAQQFPDLHSELNLSSLELGDSALYFCASSVATDGGVPPEQFFGPGTRLTVL.

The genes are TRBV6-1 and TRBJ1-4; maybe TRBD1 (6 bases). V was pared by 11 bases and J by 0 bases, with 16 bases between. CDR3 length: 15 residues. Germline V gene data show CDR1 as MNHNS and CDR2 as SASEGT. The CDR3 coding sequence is TGTGCCGGTGGCAGGGGAAAAACAACTAATGAAAAACTGTTTTTT. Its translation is CAGGRGKTTNEKLFF.

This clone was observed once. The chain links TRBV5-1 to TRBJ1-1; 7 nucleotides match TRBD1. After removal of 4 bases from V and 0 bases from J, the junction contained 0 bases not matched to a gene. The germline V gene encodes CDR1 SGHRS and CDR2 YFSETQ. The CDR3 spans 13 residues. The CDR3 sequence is CASSRGLNTEAFF. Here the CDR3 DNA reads TGCGCCAGCAGCAGGGGGCTGAACACTGAAGCTTTCTTT.

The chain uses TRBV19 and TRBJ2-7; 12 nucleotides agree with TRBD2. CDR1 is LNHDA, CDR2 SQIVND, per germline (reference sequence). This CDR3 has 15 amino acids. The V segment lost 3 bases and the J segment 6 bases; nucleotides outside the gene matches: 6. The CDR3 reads CASSIFGTSGSEQYF. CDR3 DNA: TGTGCCAGTAGTATTTTTGGGACTAGCGGGTCCGAGCAGTACTTC.

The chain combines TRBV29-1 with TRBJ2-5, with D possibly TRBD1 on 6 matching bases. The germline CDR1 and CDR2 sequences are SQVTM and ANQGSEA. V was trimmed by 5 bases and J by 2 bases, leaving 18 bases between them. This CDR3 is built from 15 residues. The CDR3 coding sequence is TGCAGCGTTAAAGGGTTCGAGGACAGTCAAGAGACCCAGTACTTC. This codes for CSVKGFEDSQETQYF.

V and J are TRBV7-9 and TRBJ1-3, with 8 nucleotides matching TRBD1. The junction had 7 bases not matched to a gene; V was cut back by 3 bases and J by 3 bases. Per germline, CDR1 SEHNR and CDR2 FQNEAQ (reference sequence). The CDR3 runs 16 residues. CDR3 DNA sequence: TGTGCCAGCAGCTTCTTAACGGGGACAGGTGGAAACACCATATATTTT. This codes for CASSFLTGTGGNTIYF.

This CDR3 reads CASSPDSVSSTDTQYF. CDR3 coding DNA: TGTGCCAGCTCACCGGACTCGGTGTCTAGCACAGATACGCAGTATTTT. The gene calls are TRBV18 and TRBJ2-3, with TRBD2 as a possible D gene (5 bases). Germline-derived CDR1 and CDR2 are KGHSH and LQKENI. V lost 3 bases and J 0 bases, leaving 13 bases between the germline ends. This CDR3 contains 16 residues.

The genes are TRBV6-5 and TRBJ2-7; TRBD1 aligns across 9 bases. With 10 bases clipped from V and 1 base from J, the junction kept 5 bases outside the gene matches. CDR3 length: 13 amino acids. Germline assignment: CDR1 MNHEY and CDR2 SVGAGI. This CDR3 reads CATRQGVSYEQYF. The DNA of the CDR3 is TGTGCCACCAGACAGGGGGTGTCCTACGAGCAGTACTTC.

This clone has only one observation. DNA of the CDR3: TGTGCCAGCAGCGTAATGGGGGCTGGGGAGACCCAGTACTTC. Translated, it gives CASSVMGAGETQYF. This chain uses TRBV9 with TRBJ2-5; TRBD1 is a possible D gene (6 bases). The CDR3 is 14 residues long. Germline values: CDR1 SGDLS, CDR2 YYNGEE. The V gene lost 1 base and the J gene lost 5 bases, with 12 bases spanning the gap.

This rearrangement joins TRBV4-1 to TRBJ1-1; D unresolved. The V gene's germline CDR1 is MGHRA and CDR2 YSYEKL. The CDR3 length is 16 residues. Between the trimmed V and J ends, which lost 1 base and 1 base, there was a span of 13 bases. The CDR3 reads CASSQGSGRGNTEAFF. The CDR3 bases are TGCGCCAGCAGCCAAGGGAGCGGACGGGGGAACACTGAAGCTTTCTTT.

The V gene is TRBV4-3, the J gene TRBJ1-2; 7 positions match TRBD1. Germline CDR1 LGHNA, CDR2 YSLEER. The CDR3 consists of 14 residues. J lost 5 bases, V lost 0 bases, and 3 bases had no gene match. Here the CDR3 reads CASSQDSRGYGYTF. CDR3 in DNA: TGCGCCAGCAGCCAAGACTCCAGGGGGTATGGCTACACCTTC.

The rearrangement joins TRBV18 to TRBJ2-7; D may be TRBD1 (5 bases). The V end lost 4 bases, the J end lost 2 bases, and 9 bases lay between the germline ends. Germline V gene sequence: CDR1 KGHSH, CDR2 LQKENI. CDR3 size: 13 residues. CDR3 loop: CASSLGAAYEQYF. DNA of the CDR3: TGTGCCAGCTCACTAGGGGCGGCCTACGAGCAGTACTTC.

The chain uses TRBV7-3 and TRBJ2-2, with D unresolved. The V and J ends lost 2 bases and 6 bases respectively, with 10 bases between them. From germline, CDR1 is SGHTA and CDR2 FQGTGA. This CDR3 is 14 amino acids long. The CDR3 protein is CASSLERVSGELFF. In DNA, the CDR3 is TGTGCCAGCAGCTTAGAACGGGTATCCGGGGAGCTGTTTTTT. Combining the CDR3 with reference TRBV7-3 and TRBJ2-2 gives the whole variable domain GAGVSQTPSNKVTEKGKYVELRCDPISGHTALYWYRQSLGQGPEFLIYFQGTGAADDSGLPNDRFFAVRPEGSVSTLKIQRTERGDSAVYLCASSLERVSGELFFGEGSRLTVL.

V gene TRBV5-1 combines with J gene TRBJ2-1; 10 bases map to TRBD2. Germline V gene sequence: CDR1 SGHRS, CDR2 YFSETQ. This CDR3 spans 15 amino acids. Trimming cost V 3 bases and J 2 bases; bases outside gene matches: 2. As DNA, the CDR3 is TGCGCCAGCAGCTCTAGCGGGGGTCCCTACAATGAGCAGTTCTTC. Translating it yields CASSSSGGPYNEQFF. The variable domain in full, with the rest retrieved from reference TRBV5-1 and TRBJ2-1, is KAGVTQTPRYLIKTRGQQVTLSCSPISGHRSVSWYQQTPGQGLQFLFEYFSETQRNKGNFPGRFSGRQFSNSRSEMNVSTLELGDSALYLCASSSSGGPYNEQFFGPGTRLTVL.

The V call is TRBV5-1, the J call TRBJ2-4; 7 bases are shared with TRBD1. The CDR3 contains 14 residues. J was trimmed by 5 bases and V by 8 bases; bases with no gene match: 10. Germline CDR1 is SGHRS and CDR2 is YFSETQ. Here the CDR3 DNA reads TGCGCCAGTTCCGTGGGACAGACCCAAAACATTCAGTACTTC. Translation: CASSVGQTQNIQYF.

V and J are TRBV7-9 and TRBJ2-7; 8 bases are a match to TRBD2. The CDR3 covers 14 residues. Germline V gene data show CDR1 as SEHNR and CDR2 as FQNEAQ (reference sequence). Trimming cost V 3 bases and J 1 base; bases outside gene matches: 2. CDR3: CASSFSGISYEQYF. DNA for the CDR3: TGTGCCAGCAGCTTTAGCGGGATATCCTACGAGCAGTACTTC. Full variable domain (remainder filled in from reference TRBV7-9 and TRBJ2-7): DTGVSQNPRHKITKRGQNVTFRCDPISEHNRLYWYRQTLGQGPEFLTYFQNEAQLEKSRLLSDRFSAERPKGSFSTLEIQRTEQGDSAMYLCASSFSGISYEQYFGPGTRLTVT.

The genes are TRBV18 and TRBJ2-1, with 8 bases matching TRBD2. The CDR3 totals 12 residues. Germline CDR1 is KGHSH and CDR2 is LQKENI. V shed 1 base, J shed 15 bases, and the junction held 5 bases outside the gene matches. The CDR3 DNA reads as TGTGCCAGCTCACCACAGCGGGAGTTTCTGTTCTTC. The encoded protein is CASSPQREFLFF.

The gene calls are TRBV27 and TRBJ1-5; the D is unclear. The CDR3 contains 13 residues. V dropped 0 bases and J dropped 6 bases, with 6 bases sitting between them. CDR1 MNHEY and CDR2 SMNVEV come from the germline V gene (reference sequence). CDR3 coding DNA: TGTGCCAGCAGTTTATCTGCGGGTCAGCCCCAGCATTTT. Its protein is CASSLSAGQPQHF.

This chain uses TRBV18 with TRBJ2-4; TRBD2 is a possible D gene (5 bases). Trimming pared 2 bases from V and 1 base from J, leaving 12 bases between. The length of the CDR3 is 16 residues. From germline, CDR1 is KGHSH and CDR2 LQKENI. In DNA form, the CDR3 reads TGTGCCAGCTCACCAGCAAATTCGGGGGCCAAAAACATTCAGTACTTC. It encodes CASSPANSGAKNIQYF.

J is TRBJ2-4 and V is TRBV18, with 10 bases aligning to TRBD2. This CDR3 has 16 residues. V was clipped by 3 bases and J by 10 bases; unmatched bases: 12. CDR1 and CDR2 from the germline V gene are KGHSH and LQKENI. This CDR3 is CASSPGGRSGGPIQYF. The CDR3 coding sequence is TGTGCCAGCTCACCCGGCGGGCGTAGCGGGGGGCCAATTCAGTACTTC. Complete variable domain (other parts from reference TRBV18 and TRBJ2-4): NAGVMQNPRHLVRRRGQEARLRCSPMKGHSHVYWYRQLPEEGLKFMVYLQKENIIDESGMPKERFSAEFPKEGPSILRIQQVVRGDSAAYFCASSPGGRSGGPIQYFGAGTRLSVL.

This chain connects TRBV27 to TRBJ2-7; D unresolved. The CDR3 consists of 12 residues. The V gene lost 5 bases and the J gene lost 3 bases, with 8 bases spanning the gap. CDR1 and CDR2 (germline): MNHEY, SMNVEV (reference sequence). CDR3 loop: CASSLRGYEQYF. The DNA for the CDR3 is TGTGCCAGCAGTCTCAGAGGCTACGAGCAGTACTTC.

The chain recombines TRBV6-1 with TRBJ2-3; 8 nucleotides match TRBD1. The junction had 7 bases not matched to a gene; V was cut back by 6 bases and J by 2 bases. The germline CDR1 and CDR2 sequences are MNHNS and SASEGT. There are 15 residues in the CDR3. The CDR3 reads CASRRTGQFTDTQYF. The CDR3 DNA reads TGTGCCAGCAGACGGACAGGGCAGTTCACAGATACGCAGTATTTT.

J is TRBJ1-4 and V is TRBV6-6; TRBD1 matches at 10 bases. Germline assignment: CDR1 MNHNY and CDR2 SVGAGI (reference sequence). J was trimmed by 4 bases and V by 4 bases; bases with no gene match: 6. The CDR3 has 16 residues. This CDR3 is CASSSRDRGGNEKLFF. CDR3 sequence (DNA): TGTGCCAGCAGTTCCCGGGACAGGGGTGGTAATGAAAAACTGTTTTTT.

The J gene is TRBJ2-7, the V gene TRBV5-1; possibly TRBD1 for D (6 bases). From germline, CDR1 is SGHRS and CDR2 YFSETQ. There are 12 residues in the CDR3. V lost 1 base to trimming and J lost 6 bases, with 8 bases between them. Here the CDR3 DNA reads TGCGCCAGCAGCTTGAGAGGGGGCGAGCAGTACTTC. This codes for CASSLRGGEQYF.